Below are 2 T cell receptor beta chains sequenced from a single sample in a study of blood T cell repertoires in COVID-19. TCRdb's table, derived via immunoSEQ multiplex PCR, lists solely in-frame clones and lacks some. The data show about 370,000 clones, under 90% seen once. Sequences were obtained from PBMCs or T cells enriched from blood (not recorded which). These receptors all stem from a woman aged 25-40 years who had recovered from COVID-19.

The chain's CDR3 is CASMLAGTANSPLHF. In DNA, the CDR3 is TGTGCCAGCATGCTCGCCGGGACAGCCAATTCACCCCTCCACTTT. The rearrangement uses TRBV25-1 and TRBJ1-6, with 7 nucleotides matching TRBD1. The V gene end was trimmed by 7 bases and the J gene end by 7 bases; junction bases not matched to a gene: 10. The germline V gene encodes CDR1 MGHDK and CDR2 SYGVNS. The CDR3 has 15 residues.

This chain joins TRBV2 and TRBJ2-7, with TRBD1 matching 8 bases. The germline CDR1 and CDR2 sequences are SNHLY and FYNNEI. The CDR3 has 14 residues. After removal of 6 bases from V and 3 bases from J, the junction contained 7 bases not matched to a gene. The CDR3 sequence is CASREGQVSYEQYF. As DNA, the CDR3 is TGTGCCAGCAGGGAGGGACAGGTTAGCTACGAGCAGTACTTC.